This T cell receptor (beta chain) was captured in a study of blood T cell repertoires in COVID-19. Whole-study context: Whether acute or convalescent, the COVID-19 samples came from the United States, Italy and Spain.

The repertoire was sequenced with immunoSEQ multiplex PCR; TCRdb's copy has only in-frame clones and lacks some. The profile covers a few hundred thousand clones, with about 85% appearing a single time and approximately 5% taken by the ten largest. The ends were cut back, 0 bases at V and 9 bases at J, with 11 bases in the middle. The CDR3 totals 13 residues. Germline CDR1 LNHNV, CDR2 YYDKDF (reference sequence). All enrollees were about 18 to 95 years old and from approximately 25 US areas. The clonotype originates from a woman aged 25 to 45 who had recovered from COVID-19. The source material was PBMCs or T cells enriched from blood (not recorded which). The rearrangement uses TRBV15 and TRBJ2-5, with a tentative D call TRBD2 (5 bases). DNA of the CDR3: TGTGCCACCAGCAGAGATCCTCCGGAGGCCCAGTACTTC. Its translation is CATSRDPPEAQYF.